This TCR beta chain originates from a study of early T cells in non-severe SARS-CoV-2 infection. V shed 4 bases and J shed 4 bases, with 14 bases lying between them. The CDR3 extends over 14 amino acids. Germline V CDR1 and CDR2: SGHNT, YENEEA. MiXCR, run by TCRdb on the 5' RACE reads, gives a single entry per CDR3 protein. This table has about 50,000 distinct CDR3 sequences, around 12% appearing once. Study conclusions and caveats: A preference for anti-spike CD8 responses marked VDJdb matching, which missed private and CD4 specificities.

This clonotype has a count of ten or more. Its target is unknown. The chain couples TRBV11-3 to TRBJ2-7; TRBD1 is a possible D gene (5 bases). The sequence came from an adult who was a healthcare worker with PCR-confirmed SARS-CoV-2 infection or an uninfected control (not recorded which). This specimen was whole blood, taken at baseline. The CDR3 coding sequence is TGTGCCAGCAGCTATTCTAGGGGCCCGTACGAGCAGTACTTC. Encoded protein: CASSYSRGPYEQYF.